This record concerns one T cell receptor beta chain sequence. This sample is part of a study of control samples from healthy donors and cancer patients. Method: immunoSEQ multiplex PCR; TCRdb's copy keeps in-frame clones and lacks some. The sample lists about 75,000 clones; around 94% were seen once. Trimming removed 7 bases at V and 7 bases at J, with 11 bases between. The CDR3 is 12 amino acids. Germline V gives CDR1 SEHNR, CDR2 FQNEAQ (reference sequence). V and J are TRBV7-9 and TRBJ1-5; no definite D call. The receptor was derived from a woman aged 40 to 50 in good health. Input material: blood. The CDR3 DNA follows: TGTGCCAGCAACGTGGGGAGGCAGCCCCAGCATTTT. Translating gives CASNVGRQPQHF.